This T cell receptor beta chain was documented in a study of OX40 agonist ivuxolimab in advanced cancers. The wider study: Patients received intravenous ivuxolimab every 2 weeks at 0.01 to 10 mg/kg. General study findings and limits: Low normalized T-cell clonal expansion also characterized some of the nonresponders.

TCRdb's table, derived via immunoSEQ multiplex PCR, lists solely in-frame clones and lacks some. The sample has fewer than 85,000 clones; approximately 84% are singletons. With regard to this clone: The target antigen is unknown.

The specimen was CD4+ or CD8+ T cells sorted from blood, collected in a trial of the OX40 agonist ivuxolimab. The receptor was derived from an adult with an advanced solid tumor such as melanoma, head and neck, liver or kidney cancer.

CDR3 DNA: TGTGCCAGCAGCCTCCCCGGGGGAGCAGATACGCAGTATTTT. Amino acid sequence: CASSLPGGADTQYF. This chain connects TRBV7-9 to TRBJ2-3, with TRBD2 as a possible D gene (6 bases). The V gene's germline CDR1 is SEHNR and CDR2 FQNEAQ (reference sequence). The CDR3 extends over 14 amino acids. The V gene lost 5 bases and the J gene lost 4 bases, with 13 bases spanning the gap.